Included here is one TCR beta chain sequence, with context. The target antigen is unknown. Germline V gives CDR1 SQVTM, CDR2 ANQGSEA. This CDR3 contains 14 residues. Trimming left V 6 bases short and J 5 bases short, with 17 bases between. This sample is part of a study of cytomegalovirus exposure and HLA in healthy donors. Overall study context: Of over 350 genotyped donors, roughly 81% grouped in the Caucasian-associated ancestry cluster. Study findings and constraints: CMV antigen specificity was confirmed in vitro for three CMV-associated chains. Among TCR beta chains of equal frequency, HLA-associated ones were more clonally expanded in a later analysis. The classifier reportedly diagnosed cytomegalovirus status with high sensitivity and specificity.

With 60 Vbeta and 13 Jbeta primers, the PCR was carried out. Libraries were prepared by immunoSEQ multiplex PCR; TCRdb keeps only in-frame clonotypes and omits some of them. The sample carries around 150,000 clones, 80% to 85% recorded once. This sequence was found in a woman in her forties or fifties in good health and CMV-seropositive. The chain has TRBV29-1 and TRBJ2-1; no clear D. Sequences were obtained from PBMCs. The CDR3 nucleotides read TGCAGCGTCTTGCGGTTTGGTCAACACAATGAGCAGTTCTTC. The encoded protein is CSVLRFGQHNEQFF.